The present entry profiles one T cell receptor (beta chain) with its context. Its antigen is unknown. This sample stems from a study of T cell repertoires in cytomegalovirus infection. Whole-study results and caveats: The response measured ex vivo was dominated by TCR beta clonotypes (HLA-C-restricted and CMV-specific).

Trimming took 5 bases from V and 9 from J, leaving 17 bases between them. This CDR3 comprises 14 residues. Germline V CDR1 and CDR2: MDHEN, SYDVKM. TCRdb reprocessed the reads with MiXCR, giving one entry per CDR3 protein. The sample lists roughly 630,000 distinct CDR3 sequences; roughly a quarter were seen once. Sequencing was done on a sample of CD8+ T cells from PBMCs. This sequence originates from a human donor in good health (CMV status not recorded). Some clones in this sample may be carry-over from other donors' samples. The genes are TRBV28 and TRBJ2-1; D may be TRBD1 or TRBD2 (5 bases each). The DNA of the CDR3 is TGTGCCAGCAGTATAGGGGTGGGCCGGGGTGAGCAGTTCTTC. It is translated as CASSIGVGRGEQFF.